What follows describes a single T cell receptor beta chain. This sample is drawn from a study of blood T cell repertoires in COVID-19. Study-level background: Specimens from acute and convalescent COVID-19 originated in the United States, Italy and Spain. Nucleic acid was either cDNA or gDNA, and it came from T cells, B-cell-depleted T cells, or PBMCs.

In the original workflow: Nucleated cell number was recorded as an estimate derived from reference gene primer amplification. Sequencing was performed with immunoSEQ multiplex PCR; in TCRdb, only in-frame clones are kept and a portion is missing. V and J calls and clone size come straight from that table; D and trimming were deduced from the DNA. The data show about 270,000 clones, approximately 90% seen once. CDR3 size: 14 residues. Between the trimmed V and J ends, which lost 6 bases and 4 bases, there was a span of 15 bases. Germline V gene lookup returns CDR1 MDHEN and CDR2 SYDVKM. The J gene is TRBJ1-2, the V gene TRBV28; D perhaps matches TRBD1 (6 bases). This receptor was taken from a man in his forties who had been exposed to COVID-19. What was sequenced was PBMCs or T cells enriched from blood (not recorded which). In DNA, the CDR3 is TGTGCCAGCAGCGCAGGGGCGGCGGCCTATGGCTACACCTTC. Translating it yields CASSAGAAAYGYTF.